Below, 7 T cell receptor beta chains from the same sample are listed, as sequenced in a study of Ad26.COV2.S vaccination and SARS-CoV-2 variants. The treatment was: roughly 20 received Ad26.COV2.S at low or high dose, single or two shots; about five received placebo; per-sample allocation not given. Following the first vaccine or placebo injection, samples were taken on day 63. TCRdb's copy holds only in-frame clones and misses some; the assay was immunoSEQ multiplex PCR. The sample lists about 400,000 clones, approximately 91% seen once, with about 1.9% in the top ten. The source was peripheral blood, collected in a trial of Ad26.COV2.S vaccine versus placebo. The receptors were sampled from a person between 18 and 60 years old who received the Ad26.COV2.S COVID-19 vaccine or a placebo.

The chain combines TRBV4-1 with TRBJ2-5; no firm D call. This CDR3 has 13 residues. Trimming pared 0 bases from V and 5 bases from J, leaving 7 bases between. The germline V gene has CDR1 MGHRA and CDR2 YSYEKL. CDR3 sequence: CASSQDPVETQYF. The CDR3 DNA is TGCGCCAGCAGCCAAGATCCGGTGGAGACCCAGTACTTC.

Details on this clone: One end of the junction varies from germline; a read error may be responsible. The chain recombines TRBV7-8 with TRBJ1-1; no reliable D call. The CDR3 runs to 12 residues. The germline V gene encodes CDR1 SGHVS and CDR2 FQNEAQ. DNA of the CDR3: TGTGCGAGCAGTCTTCGCCGCTCTGAAGCTTTCTTT. Translated: CASSLRRSEAFF.

The J gene is TRBJ2-5, the V gene TRBV7-6; a possible D gene is TRBD1 (6 bases). The germline CDR1 and CDR2 sequences are SGHVS and FNYEAQ. This CDR3 is 13 amino acids long. V gave up 3 bases and J gave up 5 bases, with 10 bases separating them. This CDR3 is CASSFGQGETQYF. As DNA, the CDR3 is TGTGCCAGCAGCTTTGGGCAGGGGGAGACCCAGTACTTC.

The J gene is TRBJ1-2, the V gene TRBV9; TRBD1 matches 9 bases. Germline trimming cut 2 bases from V and 4 bases from J; bases unmatched to any gene: 6. Germline V lookup: CDR1 SGDLS, CDR2 YYNGEE. The CDR3 spans 15 residues. This chain's CDR3 is CASSVTGGAGYGYTF. As DNA, the CDR3 is TGTGCCAGCAGCGTCACAGGGGGCGCAGGCTATGGCTACACCTTC. The entire variable domain, with the rest obtained from reference TRBV9 and TRBJ1-2, is as follows: DSGVTQTPKHLITATGQRVTLRCSPRSGDLSVYWYQQSLDQGLQFLIQYYNGEERAKGNILERFSAQQFPDLHSELNLSSLELGDSALYFCASSVTGGAGYGYTFGSGTRLTVV.

The chain links TRBV14 to TRBJ2-7; TRBD1 agrees at 7 bases. CDR1 and CDR2 (germline): SGHDN, FVKESK. CDR3 size: 11 residues. Losses at the gene ends were 6 bases for V and 7 bases for J; bases not matched to a gene: 3. As DNA, the CDR3 is TGTGCCAGCAGTGAGGGGGCGGAGCAGTACTTC. This sequence encodes CASSEGAEQYF.

The rearrangement joins TRBV19 to TRBJ1-4, with D possibly matching TRBD1 (6 bases). V lost 5 bases and J 0 bases, leaving 13 bases between the germline ends. The CDR3 extends over 16 amino acids. CDR1 is LNHDA and CDR2 is SQIVND in the germline V gene (reference sequence). The CDR3 loop is CASSPMGAATNEKLFF. In nucleotides, the CDR3 is TGTGCCAGTAGTCCCATGGGGGCAGCAACTAATGAAAAACTGTTTTTT.

The chain recombines TRBV9 with TRBJ1-5; no firm D call. The CDR3 is made up of 14 amino acids. The germline gives CDR1 SGDLS, CDR2 YYNGEE. V lost 0 bases and J 2 bases, leaving 6 bases between the germline ends. The CDR3 here is CASSVAAGNQPQHF. CDR3 nucleotides: TGTGCCAGCAGCGTAGCGGCAGGCAATCAGCCCCAGCATTTT.